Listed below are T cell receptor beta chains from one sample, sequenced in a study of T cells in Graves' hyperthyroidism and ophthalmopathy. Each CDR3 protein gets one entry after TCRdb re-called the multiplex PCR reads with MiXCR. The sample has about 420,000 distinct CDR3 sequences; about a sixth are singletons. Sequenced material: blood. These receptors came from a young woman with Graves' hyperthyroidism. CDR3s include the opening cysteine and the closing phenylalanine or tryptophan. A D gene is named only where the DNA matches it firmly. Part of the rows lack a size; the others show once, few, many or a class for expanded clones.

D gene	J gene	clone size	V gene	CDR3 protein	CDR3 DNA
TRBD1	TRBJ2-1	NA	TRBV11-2	CASSLGTGFYNEQFF	TGTGCCAGCAGCTTAGGGACAGGCTTCTACAATGAGCAGTTCTTC
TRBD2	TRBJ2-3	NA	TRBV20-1	CSAYRASGEYTDTQYF	TGCAGTGCCTATAGGGCTAGCGGGGAATACACAGATACGCAGTATTTT
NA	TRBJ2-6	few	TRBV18	CASSPKAAKGANVLTF	TGTGCCAGCTCACCTAAAGCGGCGAAAGGGGCCAACGTCCTGACTTTC
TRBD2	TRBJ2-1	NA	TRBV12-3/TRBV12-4	CASSTLGPSGGAWEQFF	TGTGCCAGCAGCACTCTCGGCCCTAGCGGGGGGGCCTGGGAGCAGTTCTTC
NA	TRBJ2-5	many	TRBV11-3	CASSLVPQGTQYF	TGTGCCAGCAGCTTAGTCCCCCAGGGGACCCAGTACTTC
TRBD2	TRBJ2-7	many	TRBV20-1	CSARASAGVDEQYF	TGCAGTGCTAGAGCCTCAGCGGGAGTGGACGAGCAGTACTTC
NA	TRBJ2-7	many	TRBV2	CASSQGIGIREYEQYF	TGTGCCAGCAGCCAAGGAATCGGGATTAGGGAATACGAGCAGTACTTC
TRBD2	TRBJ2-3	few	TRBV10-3	CAITPGLAADTQYF	TGTGCCATCACCCCGGGACTAGCAGCAGATACGCAGTATTTT
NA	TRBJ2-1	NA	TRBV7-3	CASSPDRDNEQFF	TGTGCCAGCAGCCCGGACAGAGACAATGAGCAGTTCTTC
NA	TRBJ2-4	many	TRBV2	CASTLANIQYF	TGTGCCAGCACCCTTGCGAACATTCAGTACTTC
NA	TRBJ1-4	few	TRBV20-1	CSVLSGLNEKLFF	TGCAGTGTTTTGTCGGGGCTTAATGAAAAACTGTTTTTT
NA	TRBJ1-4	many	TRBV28	CAARWATNEKLFF	TGTGCCGCTCGGTGGGCAACTAATGAAAAACTGTTTTTT
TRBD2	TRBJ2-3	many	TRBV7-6	CASSQNAGGSLDTQYF	TGTGCCAGCAGCCAGAACGCGGGGGGCTCCCTAGATACGCAGTATTTT
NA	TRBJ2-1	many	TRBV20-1	CSARDSLGVLFGQFF	TGCAGTGCTAGAGACTCCTTGGGAGTTCTGTTTGGGCAGTTCTTC
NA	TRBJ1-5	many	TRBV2	CASSEDRNQPQHF	TGTGCCAGCAGTGAGGACAGAAATCAGCCCCAGCATTTT
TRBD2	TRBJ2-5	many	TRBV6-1	CASSEAAFSGGAQETQYF	TGTGCCAGCAGTGAAGCGGCCTTTAGCGGGGGGGCACAGGAGACCCAGTACTTC
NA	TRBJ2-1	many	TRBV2	CASSPNNEQFF	TGTGCCAGCAGTCCGAACAATGAGCAGTTCTTC
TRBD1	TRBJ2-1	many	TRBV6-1	CASSSPGQSSYNEQFF	TGTGCCAGCAGTTCTCCGGGACAGAGCTCCTACAATGAGCAGTTCTTC
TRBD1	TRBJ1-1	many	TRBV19	CASNWDRGLRMNTEAFF	TGTGCCAGTAATTGGGACAGGGGGTTGAGGATGAACACTGAAGCTTTCTTT
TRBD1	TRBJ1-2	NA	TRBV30	CASKQGSGYTF	TGTGCCTCCAAACAGGGGTCTGGCTACACCTTC